These 27 T cell receptor beta chains originate from one sample sequenced in a study of blood T cell repertoires in COVID-19. This table comes from immunoSEQ multiplex PCR, and its TCRdb copy is limited to in-frame clones, with some not included. The sample gives about 220,000 clones, around 81% of which show up once; over 10% is in the top ten. Sequencing was performed on peripheral blood. Receptors were obtained from a human donor in a cohort sampled during active COVID-19.

The gene calls are TRBV4-3 and TRBJ2-2; TRBD2 matches 7 bases. J gave up 7 bases and V 2 bases, and 13 bases lay outside the gene matches. CDR3 length: 17 residues. The germline CDR1 and CDR2 sequences are LGHNA and YSLEER. The CDR3 here is CASSQTWAGVEDGELFF. CDR3 in DNA: TGCGCCAGCAGCCAAACCTGGGCGGGGGTCGAGGACGGGGAGCTGTTTTTT.

The rearrangement links TRBV28 to TRBJ1-1, with TRBD1 matching over 7 bases. Germline CDR1 is MDHEN and CDR2 is SYDVKM. J was trimmed by 1 base and V by 10 bases; bases with no gene match: 6. The CDR3 consists of 13 residues. The CDR3 here is CAILGQSNTEAFF. CDR3 nucleotides: TGTGCCATCCTGGGACAGTCGAACACTGAAGCTTTCTTT.

This clone showed up just once. The J gene is TRBJ2-3, the V gene TRBV5-1; 7 positions match TRBD1. There are 15 residues in the CDR3. The ends lost 2 bases at V and 2 bases at J; junction bases unmatched: 5. Germline CDR1 and CDR2: SGHRS and YFSETQ. CDR3 residues: CASSLMGQHTDTQYF. The CDR3 DNA is TGCGCCAGCAGCTTAATGGGACAGCACACAGATACGCAGTATTTT.

The chain joins TRBV10-3 to TRBJ2-7, with TRBD1 identical over 9 bases. Germline V gene data show CDR1 as ENHRY and CDR2 as SYGVKD. This CDR3 is built from 13 residues. V was clipped by 7 bases and J by 6 bases; unmatched bases: 7. CDR3 DNA: TGTGCCATCACGCGGACAGGGGTTTCCGAGCAGTACTTC. Translated, it gives CAITRTGVSEQYF.

This clone was detected a few times. One end of the junction fails to match germline, which may point to a read error. V and J are TRBV20-1 and TRBJ2-7; no reliable D call. Germline CDR1 reads DFQATT; CDR2 reads SNEGSKA (reference sequence). The CDR3 contains 11 residues. The CDR3 DNA reads as TGCAGTGCTAGAGATTGGAGCTTGACCCACTTC. This sequence encodes CSARDWSLTHF.

The chain couples TRBV5-1 to TRBJ2-1; TRBD1 matches 11 bases. From germline, CDR1 is SGHRS and CDR2 YFSETQ. The V and J ends lost 4 bases and 13 bases, in that order; junction bases with no gene match: 4. The CDR3 is 12 residues long. This chain's CDR3 is CASSKGQGEQFF. The CDR3 DNA reads as TGCGCCAGCAGCAAGGGACAGGGGGAACAGTTCTTC. The full variable domain, completed using reference TRBV5-1 and TRBJ2-1, is KAGVTQTPRYLIKTRGQQVTLSCSPISGHRSVSWYQQTPGQGLQFLFEYFSETQRNKGNFPGRFSGRQFSNSRSEMNVSTLELGDSALYLCASSKGQGEQFFGPGTRLTVL.

As to this clone: Given a much more abundant clone one base away, this may be a read error. The same CDR3 also results from other DNA sequences found in this sample. This chain joins TRBV7-2 and TRBJ2-7; D is unclear. The CDR3 length is 13 residues. V was cut by 0 bases and J by 0 bases, with 3 bases left in between. Germline lookup yields CDR1 SGHTA and CDR2 FQGNSA. The CDR3 DNA follows: TGTGCCAGCAGCTTAGCCCGCTCCTACGAGCAGTACTTC. This translates into CASSLARSYEQYF.

The chain joins TRBV5-8 to TRBJ2-2; TRBD1 might be the D (6 bases). This CDR3 is 15 amino acids long. The V and J ends lost 2 bases and 6 bases respectively, with 14 bases between them. Germline V lookup: CDR1 SGHTS, CDR2 YDEGEE. CDR3 protein: CASSLFTGFPGELFF. The CDR3 DNA sequence: TGTGCCAGCAGCTTATTCACAGGGTTTCCCGGGGAGCTGTTTTTT.

As DNA, the CDR3 is TGCGCCAGCAGCTACCTGACAGGGAGCTATGGCTACACCTTC. It translates to CASSYLTGSYGYTF. The rearrangement uses TRBV5-1 and TRBJ1-2, with 7 bases identical to TRBD1. CDR3 length: 14 residues. The V gene's germline CDR1 is SGHRS and CDR2 YFSETQ. The V and J ends lost 3 bases and 4 bases, in that order; junction bases with no gene match: 6.

The chain uses TRBV19 and TRBJ2-7; 11 nucleotides line up with TRBD1. The ends lost 5 bases at V and 4 bases at J; junction bases unmatched: 4. CDR3 length equals 14 residues. Germline CDR1 reads LNHDA; CDR2 reads SQIVND (reference sequence). The CDR3 DNA reads as TGTGCCAGTAGTTGGGGACAGGGGGGTTACGAGCAGTACTTC. It translates to CASSWGQGGYEQYF.

This clone was recorded a few times. In the same sample, other DNA sequences code for this CDR3. The J gene is TRBJ2-7, the V gene TRBV19; 8 nucleotides match TRBD1. Looked up from germline, CDR1 is LNHDA and CDR2 is SQIVND (reference sequence). CDR3 length equals 15 residues. Trimming cost V 5 bases and J 5 bases; bases outside gene matches: 11. CDR3 coding DNA: TGTGCCAGTAGTCCGTTGGACAGGGTGGGGCACGAGCAGTACTTC. It translates to CASSPLDRVGHEQYF. The full variable domain, rest sourced from reference TRBV19 and TRBJ2-7, is DGGITQSPKYLFRKEGQNVTLSCEQNLNHDAMYWYRQDPGQGLRLIYYSQIVNDFQKGDIAEGYSVSREKKESFPLTVTSAQKNPTAFYLCASSPLDRVGHEQYFGPGTRLTVT.

Written as DNA, the CDR3 is TGTGCCAGCAGCTTAGGGGACAGGATGAAATCCTACAATGAGCAGTTCTTC. It specifies CASSLGDRMKSYNEQFF. V gene TRBV11-3 combines with J gene TRBJ2-1, with 8 bases fitting TRBD1. The germline V gene encodes CDR1 SGHNT and CDR2 YENEEA. Trimming took 1 base from V and 1 from J; bases not matched to a gene: 6. CDR3 length: 17 amino acids.

The rearrangement joins TRBV27 to TRBJ1-2, with TRBD1 as a possible D gene (6 bases). The germline gives CDR1 MNHEY, CDR2 SMNVEV (reference sequence). CDR3 size: 15 residues. V was shortened by 5 bases and J by 5 bases, with 18 bases between the two germline ends. The CDR3 loop reads CASSPGEGGWYGYTF. For the CDR3, the DNA is TGTGCCAGCAGTCCCGGGGAAGGGGGATGGTATGGCTACACCTTC.

This chain uses TRBV7-2 with TRBJ1-2; D gene ambiguous. The CDR3 runs to 13 residues. Trimming removed 1 base from V and 8 bases from J, with 11 bases in between. Germline-derived CDR1 and CDR2 are SGHTA and FQGNSA. CDR3 loop: CASSLGAGDGYTF. CDR3 nucleotides: TGTGCCAGCAGCTTAGGGGCCGGTGACGGCTACACCTTC.

The genes are TRBV5-4 and TRBJ1-2, with TRBD1 identical over 7 bases. The CDR3 consists of 14 residues. Germline CDR1 reads SGHNT; CDR2 reads YYREEE (reference sequence). Trimming removed 0 bases from V and 3 bases from J; junction bases left unmatched: 2. CDR3 protein: CASSLETGDYGYTF. The CDR3 coding sequence is TGTGCCAGCAGCTTGGAAACAGGGGACTATGGCTACACCTTC. Looking up the rest from reference TRBV5-4 and TRBJ1-2 gives the full variable domain: ETGVTQSPTHLIKTRGQQVTLRCSSQSGHNTVSWYQQALGQGPQFIFQYYREEENGRGNFPPRFSGLQFPNYSSELNVNALELDDSALYLCASSLETGDYGYTFGSGTRLTVV.

The rearrangement joins TRBV2 to TRBJ1-5; D is perhaps TRBD1 (5 bases). V lost 7 bases and J 4 bases, leaving 8 bases between the germline ends. Germline V CDR1 and CDR2: SNHLY, FYNNEI. This CDR3 has 12 residues. In DNA, the CDR3 is TGTGCCAGCAAGGAGGGGAATCAGCCCCAGCATTTT. It codes for CASKEGNQPQHF.

The gene calls are TRBV5-8 and TRBJ1-1, with D hard to call. CDR1 SGHTS and CDR2 YDEGEE come from the germline V gene. Deletions cut 0 bases from V and 0 bases from J, with 12 bases between. This CDR3 is built from 16 residues. The CDR3 region is CASSLGTGMMNTEAFF. The CDR3 DNA follows: TGTGCCAGCAGCTTGGGGACTGGGATGATGAACACTGAAGCTTTCTTT.

The rearrangement links TRBV9 to TRBJ2-1, with 13 bases identical to TRBD2. Germline trimming cut 7 bases from V and 8 bases from J; bases unmatched to any gene: 9. CDR1 is SGDLS and CDR2 is YYNGEE in the germline V gene. The CDR3 consists of 15 residues. Here the CDR3 reads CASGRTSGSGDEQFF. The CDR3 DNA follows: TGTGCCAGCGGCCGGACTAGCGGGAGCGGCGATGAGCAGTTCTTC.

This chain joins TRBV2 and TRBJ1-5, with 7 bases fitting TRBD1. Trimming removed 6 bases from V and 1 base from J; junction bases left unmatched: 12. The CDR3 sequence is 17 residues long. Looked up from germline, CDR1 is SNHLY and CDR2 is FYNNEI. The CDR3 spells CASRSSTGVKSNQPQHF. CDR3 DNA: TGTGCCAGCAGATCCAGCACAGGGGTGAAGAGCAATCAGCCCCAGCATTTT.

CDR3 loop: CASSLDTRNTEAFF. The CDR3 DNA follows: TGTGCCAGCAGCTTAGACACCCGGAACACTGAAGCTTTCTTT. The rearrangement uses TRBV7-9 and TRBJ1-1; D ambiguous. Trimming cost V 1 base and J 1 base, with 7 bases left between them. Germline V gene lookup returns CDR1 SEHNR and CDR2 FQNEAQ (reference sequence). This CDR3 spans 14 amino acids.

This clone appeared a single time. V is TRBV7-9 and J is TRBJ1-4, with 10 positions matching TRBD1. CDR1 is SEHNR, CDR2 FQNEAQ, per germline (reference sequence). The CDR3 runs 13 residues. Trimming cost V 11 bases and J 4 bases; bases outside gene matches: 4. CDR3 in amino acids: CAGRTGGNEKLFF. DNA for the CDR3: TGTGCCGGGAGGACAGGGGGTAATGAAAAACTGTTTTTT.

The CDR3 DNA reads as TGTGCCAGCAGCTTGGTGGCAGGGGATCAGCCCCAGCATTTT. Protein: CASSLVAGDQPQHF. V usage is TRBV5-6 and J usage is TRBJ1-5; D might be TRBD1 (6 bases). V lost 0 bases and J lost 5, with 9 bases in between. This CDR3 region has 14 residues. In germline, CDR1 is SGHDT, CDR2 YYEEEE.

This clone was seen a handful of times. The chain has TRBV4-1 and TRBJ1-6; unclear D gene. The CDR3 is made up of 14 amino acids. V dropped 4 bases and J dropped 9 bases, with 13 bases sitting between them. From germline, CDR1 is MGHRA and CDR2 YSYEKL. The CDR3 here is CASSLEERISPLHF. The CDR3 DNA sequence: TGCGCCAGCAGCCTGGAGGAAAGGATTTCACCCCTCCACTTT.

The chain couples TRBV7-2 to TRBJ2-6, with no clear D. There are 15 residues in the CDR3. Germline V gene lookup returns CDR1 SGHTA and CDR2 FQGNSA. V lost 1 base and J lost 0, with 4 bases in between. In DNA form, the CDR3 reads TGTGCCAGCAGCTTAGTCTTCTCTGGGGCCAACGTCCTGACTTTC. Its translation is CASSLVFSGANVLTF.

CDR3 DNA sequence: TGCGCCAGCAGCCGACTAGCGGGAGGGTTAGCTCCTAACAATGAGCAGTTCTTC. Protein: CASSRLAGGLAPNNEQFF. This rearrangement joins TRBV4-1 to TRBJ2-1; 14 positions match TRBD2. The CDR3 consists of 18 residues. CDR1 MGHRA and CDR2 YSYEKL come from the germline V gene. The V and J ends lost 4 bases and 5 bases, in that order; junction bases with no gene match: 10.

This clone has only one observation. The V gene is TRBV7-2, the J gene TRBJ1-5; D might be TRBD1 (5 bases). The CDR3 covers 15 residues. Trimming pared 1 base from V and 0 bases from J, leaving 7 bases between. Germline CDR1 reads SGHTA; CDR2 reads FQGNSA. The CDR3 nucleotides are TGTGCCAGCAGCTTAGGGCAGGGTAGCAATCAGCCCCAGCATTTT. It codes for CASSLGQGSNQPQHF.

The chain joins TRBV28 to TRBJ2-3, with TRBD2 matching 12 bases. Germline loops: CDR1 MDHEN, CDR2 SYDVKM. Unmatched junction bases numbered 7, after V lost 5 bases and J lost 1 base. The CDR3 sequence is 17 residues long. For the CDR3, the DNA is TGTGCCAGCAGTCAAGATCTAGCGGGAGGGGGCACAGATACGCAGTATTTT. It codes for CASSQDLAGGGTDTQYF.